These 19 T cell receptor beta chains came from one sample sequenced in a study of T cells in Graves' hyperthyroidism and ophthalmopathy (dated by TCRdb to the late 2010s). To prepare the library, multiplex PCR was applied. Sequencing instrument: Illumina HiSeq 2000. TCR beta CDR3 regions were amplified from RNA transcripts. The TCR CDR3 was subjected to a first round of RT-PCR using the HTBI primer set and the Qiagen OneStep RT-PCR kit. TCRdb reprocessing: public reads trimmed at Q25 with fastp, clones called with MiXCR, in-frame beta chains kept. Each CDR3 protein gets just one entry, which takes the most common genes and DNA from the rows behind it. Here the sample has approximately 510,000 distinct CDR3 sequences; 46% occur a single time. The biggest ten clones account for about two fifths of the sample. Sequencing was done on a sample of peripheral blood or thyroid tissue (not recorded which). The receptors were sampled from an adult woman with Graves' disease, either hyperthyroidism or ophthalmopathy (not recorded which).

This clonotype was counted ten times or more. This chain uses TRBV25-1 with TRBJ1-5; 11 bases align to TRBD1. CDR1 is MGHDK, CDR2 SYGVNS, per germline. This CDR3 is built from 14 residues. V lost 4 bases to trimming and J lost 7 bases; unmatched junction nucleotides: 3. CDR3 DNA: TGTGCCAGCAGTGGGACAGGGGGCTTACAGCCCCAGCATTTT. Residues: CASSGTGGLQPQHF. The variable domain in full, with the rest retrieved from reference TRBV25-1 and TRBJ1-5, is EADIYQTPRYLVIGTGKKITLECSQTMGHDKMYWYQQDPGMELHLIHYSYGVNSTEKGDLSSESTVSRIRTEHFPLTLESARPSHTSQYLCASSGTGGLQPQHFGDGTRLSIL.

This clonotype was seen many times. V is TRBV29-1 and J is TRBJ1-4; the D is unclear. Germline V lookup: CDR1 SQVTM, CDR2 ANQGSEA. The CDR3 contains 10 residues. V lost 6 bases and J lost 7, with 6 bases in between. For the CDR3, the DNA is TGCAGCGTATACAGTGAAAAACTGTTTTTT. It specifies CSVYSEKLFF.

The V call is TRBV10-3, the J call TRBJ2-7, with D tentatively TRBD1 (6 bases). Germline CDR1 is ENHRY and CDR2 is SYGVKD. The CDR3 consists of 13 residues. V lost 6 bases, J lost 3 bases, and 12 bases lay in between. This chain's CDR3 is CAISKRQDYEQYF. In nucleotides, the CDR3 is TGTGCCATCAGCAAGCGACAGGACTACGAGCAGTACTTC.

Ten or more counts support this clonotype. The chain couples TRBV29-1 to TRBJ1-5, with TRBD1 matching over 8 bases. Trimming cost V 7 bases and J 2 bases; bases outside gene matches: 4. CDR1 is SQVTM and CDR2 is ANQGSEA in the germline V gene. The CDR3 contains 13 residues. The CDR3 region is CSAVTGGNQPQHF. CDR3 sequence (DNA): TGCAGCGCCGTGACAGGGGGCAATCAGCCCCAGCATTTT.

The rearrangement joins TRBV10-2 to TRBJ2-7; 12 bases align to TRBD1. There are 17 residues in the CDR3. The V and J ends lost 6 bases and 2 bases, in that order; junction bases with no gene match: 11. Germline assignment: CDR1 WSHSY and CDR2 SAAADI. For the CDR3, the DNA is TGCGCCAGCAGCTTTAATCCGGGACAGGGGGCAGCCTACGAGCAGTACTTC. It translates to CASSFNPGQGAAYEQYF.

The J gene is TRBJ2-7, the V gene TRBV7-2, with D perhaps given as TRBD1 or TRBD2 (5 bases each). Germline values: CDR1 SGHTA, CDR2 FQGNSA. V was trimmed by 1 base and J by 2 bases, leaving 15 bases between them. CDR3 length equals 16 residues. This CDR3 reads CASSLGGADTAYEQYF. The CDR3 region has the DNA TGTGCCAGCAGCTTAGGCGGAGCGGACACGGCCTACGAGCAGTACTTC.

V is TRBV7-6 and J is TRBJ2-7; 7 nucleotides agree with TRBD2. The CDR3 has 14 residues. Trimming at V came to 5 bases and at J to 6 bases, leaving 10 bases not matched to a gene. Per germline, CDR1 SGHVS and CDR2 FNYEAQ. The CDR3 sequence: CASSTWAGASEQYF. In DNA form, the CDR3 reads TGTGCCAGCAGCACATGGGCGGGAGCATCCGAGCAGTACTTC.

The rearrangement links TRBV11-2 to TRBJ2-6; possible D gene TRBD1, 5 bases. The CDR3 is made up of 17 amino acids. V lost 8 bases and J 0 bases, leaving 17 bases between the germline ends. Germline loops: CDR1 SGHAT, CDR2 FQNNGV. The CDR3 DNA reads TGTGCCAGCTCAGGGTGGATCCTGGACTCTGGGGCCAACGTCCTGACTTTC. Its protein is CASSGWILDSGANVLTF.

This clonotype came up once. The chain carries TRBV24-1 and TRBJ2-3; D unclear. V was pared by 11 bases and J by 0 bases, with 8 bases between. The germline gives CDR1 KGHDR, CDR2 SFDVKD. The CDR3 extends over 12 amino acids. The CDR3: CAIAQSTDTQYF. CDR3 sequence (DNA): TGTGCCATCGCCCAAAGCACAGATACGCAGTATTTT.

In its sample, this clonotype was seen many times. The rearrangement joins TRBV5-4 to TRBJ1-5, with 7 nucleotides matching TRBD1. J was trimmed by 0 bases and V by 9 bases; bases with no gene match: 9. The CDR3 loop spans 15 amino acids. Germline values: CDR1 SGHNT, CDR2 YYREEE (reference sequence). The CDR3 bases are TGTGCCATCGTGGGTGGGACAGTTAGCAATCAGCCCCAGCATTTT. It specifies CAIVGGTVSNQPQHF.

There are a few counts of this clonotype. The rearrangement joins TRBV13 to TRBJ2-7; 10 bases align to TRBD2. The germline V gene encodes CDR1 PRHDT and CDR2 FYEKMQ (reference sequence). The junction had 5 bases not matched to a gene; V was cut back by 6 bases and J by 0 bases. The CDR3 totals 15 residues. CDR3 DNA: TGTGCCAGCAGTCCGGGACTAGCGCTCTCCTACGAGCAGTACTTC. This translates into CASSPGLALSYEQYF. The variable domain in full, completed from reference TRBV13 and TRBJ2-7, reads AAGVIQSPRHLIKEKRETATLKCYPIPRHDTVYWYQQGPGQDPQFLISFYEKMQSDKGSIPDRFSAQQFSDYHSELNMSSLELGDSALYFCASSPGLALSYEQYFGPGTRLTVT.

This clonotype was recorded only once. This chain uses TRBV4-2 with TRBJ1-1, with no clear D. V lost 4 bases to trimming and J lost 1 base, with 10 bases between them. Germline values: CDR1 LGHNA, CDR2 YNFKEQ. This CDR3 comprises 14 residues. CDR3 sequence reads: CASSPGSENTEAFF. The CDR3 DNA reads TGTGCCAGCAGCCCCGGCAGTGAGAACACTGAAGCTTTCTTT.

This clonotype was found many times. The V and J genes are TRBV20-1 and TRBJ1-1; the D is unclear. CDR3 length equals 14 residues. The germline V and J ends were trimmed by 2 bases and 5 bases, with 15 bases remaining between them. CDR1 is DFQATT and CDR2 is SNEGSKA in the germline V gene (reference sequence). Written as DNA, the CDR3 is TGCAGTGCTAGACTCGGAAATTTGAGAACTGAAGCTTTCTTT. Encoded protein: CSARLGNLRTEAFF.

J is TRBJ2-7 and V is TRBV15; TRBD2 agrees at 9 bases. This CDR3 spans 15 amino acids. Germline assignment: CDR1 LNHNV and CDR2 YYDKDF (reference sequence). J gave up 7 bases and V 0 bases, and 7 bases lay outside the gene matches. CDR3: CATSRDVAGEYEQYF. In nucleotides, the CDR3 is TGTGCCACCAGCAGAGATGTAGCGGGAGAGTATGAGCAGTACTTC. Full variable domain (remainder filled in from reference TRBV15 and TRBJ2-7): DAMVIQNPRYQVTQFGKPVTLSCSQTLNHNVMYWYQQKSSQAPKLLFHYYDKDFNNEADTPDNFQSRRPNTSFCFLDIRSPGLGDTAMYLCATSRDVAGEYEQYFGPGTRLTVT.

The chain couples TRBV28 to TRBJ1-2; D gene ambiguous. The ends were cut back, 6 bases at V and 4 bases at J, with 9 bases in the middle. The CDR3 is 12 amino acids. The V gene's germline CDR1 is MDHEN and CDR2 SYDVKM. CDR3 amino acids: CASSLNTYGYTF. The CDR3 coding sequence is TGTGCCAGCAGCCTCAATACCTATGGCTACACCTTC.

CDR3 amino acids: CASSQERSRINYGYTF. CDR3 coding DNA: TGCGCCAGCAGCCAAGAAAGGTCCAGGATTAACTATGGCTACACCTTC. This rearrangement joins TRBV4-3 to TRBJ1-2; D gene unclear. V lost 0 bases and J lost 1, with 12 bases in between. The CDR3 loop spans 16 amino acids. Germline values: CDR1 LGHNA, CDR2 YSLEER.

This clonotype was detected only a few times. The chain couples TRBV30 to TRBJ1-5; D is ambiguous. The V end was cut by 3 bases, the J end by 0 bases, with 6 bases between. Per germline, CDR1 GTSNPN and CDR2 SVGIG (reference sequence). The CDR3 runs to 13 residues. This CDR3 reads CAWSKYSNQPQHF. Written as DNA, the CDR3 is TGTGCCTGGAGCAAATATAGCAATCAGCCCCAGCATTTT.

This clonotype appeared many times. In nucleotides, the CDR3 is TGTGCCAGCAGCGCCAGCGGGAGCCTTCGAGAGACCCAGTACTTC. Translated: CASSASGSLRETQYF. The gene calls are TRBV9 and TRBJ2-5, with 8 bases fitting TRBD2. The CDR3 is 15 residues long. Losses at the gene ends were 3 bases for V and 4 bases for J; bases not matched to a gene: 8. Germline values: CDR1 SGDLS, CDR2 YYNGEE.

To note about this clonotype: This may be a read error: a much more frequent sequence differs by one nucleotide. V and J are TRBV7-9 and TRBJ1-4, with D uncertain. The CDR3 is made up of 14 amino acids. Looked up from germline, CDR1 is SEHNR and CDR2 is FQNEAQ (reference sequence). The V gene lost 8 bases and the J gene lost 0 bases, with 10 bases spanning the gap. The CDR3 spells CASGRDTTNEKLFF. In DNA, the CDR3 is TGTGCCAGCGGCAGAGATACAACTAATGAAAAACTGTTTTTT.